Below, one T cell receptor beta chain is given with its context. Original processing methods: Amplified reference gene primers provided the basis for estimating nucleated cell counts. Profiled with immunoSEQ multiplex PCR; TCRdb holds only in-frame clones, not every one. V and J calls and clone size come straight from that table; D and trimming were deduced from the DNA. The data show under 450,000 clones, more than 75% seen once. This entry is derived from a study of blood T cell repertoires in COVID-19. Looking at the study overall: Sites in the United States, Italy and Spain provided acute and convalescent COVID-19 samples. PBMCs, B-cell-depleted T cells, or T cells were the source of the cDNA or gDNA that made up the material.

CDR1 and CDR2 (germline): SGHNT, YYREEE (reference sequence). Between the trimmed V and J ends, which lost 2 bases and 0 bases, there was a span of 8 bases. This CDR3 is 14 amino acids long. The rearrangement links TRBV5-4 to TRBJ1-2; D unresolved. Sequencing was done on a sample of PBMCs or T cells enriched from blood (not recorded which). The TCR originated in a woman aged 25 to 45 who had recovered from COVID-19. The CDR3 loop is CASSFADSNYGYTF. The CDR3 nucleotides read TGTGCCAGCAGCTTCGCGGATTCTAACTATGGCTACACCTTC.